The rows below give T cell receptor beta chains drawn from one sample of a study of CD8+CD57+ T cells in acquired aplastic anemia. TCRdb re-derived calls from the reads in MiXCR, one entry per CDR3 protein. This table holds 250,000 to 350,000 distinct CDR3 sequences, about three fifths found once. Sequences were obtained from sorted CD4+, CD8+, or CD8+CD57+ T cells (not recorded which) from PBMCs. The origin of the receptors is a human donor with aplastic anemia. Each CDR3 is given with its conserved first and last residue. A D gene is named only where the DNA matches it firmly. Clone sizes are given selectively: once, few, many, or a class where the clone is expanded.

V gene	J gene	clone size	D gene	CDR3 DNA	CDR3 protein
TRBV7-3	TRBJ2-1	NA	NA	TGTGCCAGCAGCTTATCAACCGAGCAGTTCTTC	CASSLSTEQFF
TRBV24-1	TRBJ2-3	NA	TRBD1	TGTGCCACCAGTGCCGGGACAGGGGGCTTCGAAACGCAGTATTTT	CATSAGTGGFETQYF
TRBV7-2	TRBJ2-5	NA	TRBD2	TGTGCCAGCAGCTTAGCGCCTAGCGGGGGGTTTCGGACCCAGTACTTC	CASSLAPSGGFRTQYF
TRBV6-6	TRBJ1-1	NA	TRBD1	TGTGCCAGCAGTTTTCGGACAGGGGTCTCGAACACTGAAGCTTTCTTT	CASSFRTGVSNTEAFF
TRBV3-1	TRBJ2-1	few	NA	TGTGCCAGCAGCCAAGATTTAAGAACGGGACAGTTCTTC	CASSQDLRTGQFF
TRBV24-1	TRBJ1-2	few	NA	TGTGCCACCAGTGAACCGGGGCTAGGTGGCTACACCTTC	CATSEPGLGGYTF
TRBV10-2	TRBJ2-1	NA	NA	TGCGCCAGCAGTCGACTAGACAATGAGCAGTTCTTC	CASSRLDNEQFF
TRBV6-2/TRBV6-3	TRBJ2-1	few	NA	TGTGCCAGCAGTAGTCCCTCCCCGACTAGTCACAATGAGCAGTTCTTC	CASSSPSPTSHNEQFF
TRBV11-2	TRBJ2-7	NA	NA	TGTGCCAGCCCAAAAAAGAGGGGGTACTACGAGCAGTACTTC	CASPKKRGYYEQYF
TRBV20-1	TRBJ2-7	NA	TRBD2	TGCAGTGCCCGAGCGACTAGCGGGAGGAGGTCCTACGAGCAGTACTTC	CSARATSGRRSYEQYF
TRBV25-1	TRBJ1-2	NA	TRBD1	TGTGCCAGCAGTGAAGTCGACAGGGGGACCTATCATGGCTACACCTTC	CASSEVDRGTYHGYTF
TRBV7-3	TRBJ1-2	NA	NA	TGTGCCAGCAGCCCCCAAGGACAAGCGCAGTATGCCTACACCTTC	CASSPQGQAQYAYTF
TRBV10-3	TRBJ2-3	once	NA	TGTGCCAGCAGTTACTCGCTAAGGGGGACCGGTACGCAGTATTTT	CASSYSLRGTGTQYF
TRBV11-2	TRBJ2-5	NA	NA	TGTGCCAGCAGCTTAGGCAGATTGAAAGAGACCCAGTACTTC	CASSLGRLKETQYF
TRBV12-5	TRBJ1-3	NA	NA	TGTGCCAGCAGCCAGGGGACGGCCTCTGGAAACACCATATATTTT	CASSQGTASGNTIYF
TRBV7-2	TRBJ2-1	NA	TRBD2	TGTGCCAGCAGCTTAGAGGCTAGCGGGACTTACAATGAGCAGTTCTTC	CASSLEASGTYNEQFF
TRBV5-6	TRBJ2-7	NA	NA	TGTGCCAGCAGCTACCGGAATACCTACGAGCAATACTTC	CASSYRNTYEQYF
TRBV2	TRBJ2-1	few	NA	TGTGCCAGCACGGGCCAATTTGGGATAACTGAGCAGTTCTTC	CASTGQFGITEQFF
TRBV15	TRBJ1-5	NA	TRBD1	TGTGCCACCAGCAGGATGGGACAGGACTACAATCAGCCCCAGCATTTT	CATSRMGQDYNQPQHF
TRBV29-1	TRBJ2-7	few	NA	TGCAGCGTTCTGAGTGGGAACTCCTACGAGCAGTACTTC	CSVLSGNSYEQYF
TRBV24-1	TRBJ1-1	NA	NA	TGTGCCACCAGTGATGACGGAGGAGTGGAGAACACTGAAGCTTTCTTT	CATSDDGGVENTEAFF
TRBV7-9	TRBJ1-1	NA	NA	TGTGCCAGCAGCGTGGGACTATACACTGAAGCTTTCTTT	CASSVGLYTEAFF
TRBV20-1	TRBJ1-5	NA	TRBD1	TGCAGTGCTAGCCAGGGGGACAATCAGCCCCAGCATTTT	CSASQGDNQPQHF
TRBV11-2	TRBJ1-2	NA	NA	TGTGCCAGCAGCTTAGATCGGGGGCAGCTCTATGGCTACACCTTC	CASSLDRGQLYGYTF
TRBV29-1	TRBJ1-2	few	NA	TGCAGCGTTGAGGACACCCTATCGAGGGATAACTATGGCTACACCTTC	CSVEDTLSRDNYGYTF
TRBV7-2	TRBJ2-5	NA	TRBD2	TGTGCCAGCAGCTTAAAGGTTCGAGCGGGGGCTGTAGAGAACCAGTACTTC	CASSLKVRAGAVENQYF
TRBV10-3	TRBJ1-2	NA	NA	TGTGCCAGCAGCAACAGGGAAGGCTATGGCTACACCTTC	CASSNREGYGYTF
TRBV20-1	TRBJ1-2	once	TRBD1	TGCAGTGCCCCCGGGACAGGGAGTCGGAACTATGGCTACACCTTC	CSAPGTGSRNYGYTF
TRBV27	TRBJ1-2	many	NA	TGTGCCAGCAGATCTTGGGAGTATGGCTACACCTTC	CASRSWEYGYTF